The 27 T cell receptor beta chains below were found in one sample sequenced in a study of blood T cells in healthy people across ages. The authors ran a second PCR of about 6 to 11 cycles using a sample-barcoded 5' primer and a J-beta primer mix. TCRdb reprocessed the 5' RACE reads via MiXCR and lists one record per CDR3 protein. This sample has 550,000 to 800,000 distinct CDR3 sequences, with under 25% found just once. The sample taken for sequencing was blood. The source is a man between 70 and 80 years old in good health.

This clonotype was found many times. The rearrangement joins TRBV25-1 to TRBJ2-7, with D tentatively TRBD1 or TRBD2 (5 bases each). Germline values: CDR1 MGHDK, CDR2 SYGVNS. V lost 6 bases, J lost 4 bases, and 10 bases lay in between. The CDR3 spans 12 residues. Here the CDR3 reads CASSWGGYEQYF. CDR3 bases: TGTGCCAGCAGCTGGGGCGGGTACGAGCAGTACTTC.

This clonotype occurred a few times. This sequence joins TRBV14 and TRBJ2-1, with 7 bases identical to TRBD2. The trim removed 1 base at V and 5 bases at J, leaving 5 bases unmatched. The germline gives CDR1 SGHDN, CDR2 FVKESK. This CDR3 comprises 15 residues. The CDR3 region is CASSQAAGVNNEQFF. Here the CDR3 DNA reads TGTGCCAGCAGCCAAGCGGCGGGAGTTAACAATGAGCAGTTCTTC. Complete variable domain (other parts from reference TRBV14 and TRBJ2-1): EAGVTQFPSHSVIEKGQTVTLRCDPISGHDNLYWYRRVMGKEIKFLLHFVKESKQDESGMPNNRFLAERTGGTYSTLKVQPAELEDSGVYFCASSQAAGVNNEQFFGPGTRLTVL.

This clonotype was found a few times. CDR3 sequence (DNA): TGTGCCAGCAGCCATTTTATGGGGGCGAGGTACAATGAGCAGTTCTTC. Encoded protein: CASSHFMGARYNEQFF. This rearrangement joins TRBV7-3 to TRBJ2-1; possibly TRBD1 for D (6 bases). This CDR3 contains 16 residues. CDR1 and CDR2 (germline): SGHTA, FQGTGA. V lost 5 bases and J lost 4, with 18 bases in between.

Remarks on this clonotype: A much larger clone lies one base from this, so it may be a read error. This CDR3 fails to terminate in the conserved phenylalanine or tryptophan, so it likely reflects a read error. The chain's CDR3 is CAWSTNNGASALNIQYL. CDR3 nucleotide sequence: TGTGCCTGGAGTACAAACAACGGGGCTTCGGCTTTAAACATTCAGTACCTC. The J gene is TRBJ2-4, the V gene TRBV30, with D possibly called TRBD1 or TRBD2 (5 bases each). Germline CDR1 is GTSNPN and CDR2 is SVGIG (reference sequence). The CDR3 extends over 17 amino acids. V dropped 2 bases and J dropped 6 bases, with 23 bases sitting between them.

This clonotype showed up just a few times. This chain uses TRBV9 with TRBJ2-1, with D perhaps TRBD1 or TRBD2 (6 bases each). The CDR3 is made up of 17 amino acids. Trimming pared 0 bases from V and 3 bases from J, leaving 16 bases between. The germline V gene encodes CDR1 SGDLS and CDR2 YYNGEE. CDR3 protein: CASSVEGSGAVYNEQFF. CDR3 nucleotide sequence: TGTGCCAGCAGCGTAGAAGGTTCGGGGGCAGTCTACAATGAGCAGTTCTTC.

The V gene is TRBV5-1, the J gene TRBJ2-3; 12 bases map to TRBD1. The CDR3 spans 16 residues. The trim removed 0 bases at V and 6 bases at J, leaving 5 bases unmatched. Germline V gene data show CDR1 as SGHRS and CDR2 as YFSETQ. The DNA for the CDR3 is TGCGCCAGCAGCTTGGGGGACAGGGGGCGCATGGATACGCAGTATTTT. Translated, it gives CASSLGDRGRMDTQYF. The full variable domain, completed using reference TRBV5-1 and TRBJ2-3, is KAGVTQTPRYLIKTRGQQVTLSCSPISGHRSVSWYQQTPGQGLQFLFEYFSETQRNKGNFPGRFSGRQFSNSRSEMNVSTLELGDSALYLCASSLGDRGRMDTQYFGPGTRLTVL.

This rearrangement joins TRBV3-1 to TRBJ2-1; 7 positions match TRBD1. The DNA matches TRBJ2-5 better at its end, which makes the J call doubtful. Germline V CDR1 and CDR2: LGHDT, YNNKEL (reference sequence). The CDR3 runs to 15 residues. CDR3 sequence reads: CASSTRQGPQETQYF. The CDR3 DNA sequence: TGTGCCAGCAGTACACGACAGGGACCCCAAGAGACCCAGTACTTC.

The rearrangement uses TRBV18 and TRBJ2-7; a possible D gene is TRBD1 (5 bases). Germline-derived CDR1 and CDR2 are KGHSH and LQKENI. V lost 1 base and J lost 5, with 12 bases in between. This CDR3 contains 14 residues. CDR3 region: CASSPLVEGDEQYF. The CDR3, as DNA: TGTGCCAGCTCACCACTCGTGGAAGGGGACGAGCAGTACTTC. The entire variable domain, with the rest obtained from reference TRBV18 and TRBJ2-7, is as follows: NAGVMQNPRHLVRRRGQEARLRCSPMKGHSHVYWYRQLPEEGLKFMVYLQKENIIDESGMPKERFSAEFPKEGPSILRIQQVVRGDSAAYFCASSPLVEGDEQYFGPGTRLTVT.

The chain is built from TRBV5-1 and TRBJ2-5; possibly TRBD1 for D (6 bases). CDR1 is SGHRS, CDR2 YFSETQ, per germline. The germline V and J ends were trimmed by 2 bases and 2 bases, with 13 bases remaining between them. The CDR3 has 15 amino acids. CDR3 DNA: TGCGCCAGCAGCTTTGGGAGACAGGTACAAGAGACCCAGTACTTC. Translation: CASSFGRQVQETQYF. The whole variable domain, remainder taken from reference TRBV5-1 and TRBJ2-5, is KAGVTQTPRYLIKTRGQQVTLSCSPISGHRSVSWYQQTPGQGLQFLFEYFSETQRNKGNFPGRFSGRQFSNSRSEMNVSTLELGDSALYLCASSFGRQVQETQYFGPGTRLLVL.

The genes are TRBV20-1 and TRBJ2-7, with D unclear. The V and J ends lost 0 bases and 4 bases respectively, with 10 bases between them. The CDR3 is made up of 13 amino acids. The germline V gene has CDR1 DFQATT and CDR2 SNEGSKA (reference sequence). CDR3 residues: CSARDTSGYEQYF. In DNA form, the CDR3 reads TGCAGTGCTAGAGATACATCGGGTTACGAGCAGTACTTC.

This clonotype was found many times. The chain carries TRBV4-1 and TRBJ1-2, with D perhaps TRBD1 (6 bases). CDR1 and CDR2 (germline): MGHRA, YSYEKL. CDR3 length equals 16 residues. Trimming removed 1 base from V and 3 bases from J, with 15 bases in between. The CDR3 sequence is CASSQGTGGFYYGYTF. Here the CDR3 DNA reads TGCGCCAGCAGCCAAGGGACGGGGGGCTTTTACTATGGCTACACCTTC.

The chain joins TRBV20-1 to TRBJ2-7; D call uncertain. The CDR3 is 14 amino acids. Germline CDR1 and CDR2: DFQATT and SNEGSKA (reference sequence). V lost 5 bases to trimming and J lost 2 bases, with 16 bases between them. The chain's CDR3 is CSASMDGETYEQYF. Here the CDR3 DNA reads TGCAGTGCTTCTATGGACGGCGAGACCTACGAGCAGTACTTC.

The rearrangement joins TRBV19 to TRBJ2-2; the D is unclear. This CDR3 is built from 12 residues. Germline V gives CDR1 LNHDA, CDR2 SQIVND (reference sequence). Trimming removed 4 bases from V and 6 bases from J, with 6 bases in between. CDR3: CASSSPAGELFF. In DNA, the CDR3 is TGTGCCAGTAGTAGCCCGGCCGGGGAGCTGTTTTTT.

This clonotype was counted between two and nine times. J is TRBJ1-2 and V is TRBV12-3 or TRBV12-4; TRBD1 agrees at 7 bases. The CDR3 has 14 residues. Trimming removed 6 bases from V and 4 bases from J; junction bases left unmatched: 8. This chain's CDR3 is CASSPTGFGYGYTF. DNA for the CDR3: TGTGCCAGCAGCCCGACAGGGTTTGGCTATGGCTACACCTTC.

There are a few counts of this clonotype. The chain has TRBV5-1 and TRBJ2-7; D is perhaps TRBD1 (6 bases). The CDR3 is 13 amino acids. In germline, CDR1 is SGHRS, CDR2 YFSETQ. V lost 5 bases and J 3 bases, leaving 12 bases between the germline ends. The CDR3 region is CASRWTDNYEQYF. The CDR3 DNA is TGCGCCAGCAGGTGGACAGACAACTACGAGCAGTACTTC.

In its sample, this clonotype was seen a few times. This chain links TRBV4-1 with TRBJ1-6; D gene unclear. Germline assignment: CDR1 MGHRA and CDR2 YSYEKL. V dropped 1 base and J dropped 7 bases, with 11 bases sitting between them. This CDR3 is built from 15 residues. The CDR3 protein is CASSQGGAINSPLHF. CDR3 DNA sequence: TGCGCCAGCAGCCAAGGAGGAGCCATAAATTCACCCCTCCACTTT.

V usage is TRBV7-6 and J usage is TRBJ2-7; D could derive from TRBD1 or TRBD2 (5 bases each). Germline CDR1 reads SGHVS; CDR2 reads FNYEAQ. The CDR3 length is 15 residues. V lost 5 bases and J lost 2, with 16 bases in between. The CDR3 DNA sequence: TGTGCCAGCAGCGCCGGGACCGACCTTACCTACGAGCAGTACTTC. It translates to CASSAGTDLTYEQYF.

The chain is built from TRBV5-5 and TRBJ1-2; D unclear. Trimming shortened V by 2 bases and J by 2 bases, and 13 bases separated the two germline ends. Germline V CDR1 and CDR2: SGHKS, YYEKEE (reference sequence). CDR3 length equals 15 residues. For the CDR3, the DNA is TGTGCCAGCAGCTTTGGCCCACAGCCGAACTATGGCTACACCTTC. Translated, it gives CASSFGPQPNYGYTF. Filled out from reference TRBV5-5 and TRBJ1-2, the complete variable domain reads DAGVTQSPTHLIKTRGQQVTLRCSPISGHKSVSWYQQVLGQGPQFIFQYYEKEERGRGNFPDRFSARQFPNYSSELNVNALLLGDSALYLCASSFGPQPNYGYTFGSGTRLTVV.

In its sample, this clonotype was seen a few times. The chain carries TRBV10-2 and TRBJ2-7; D not resolved. V gave up 11 bases and J gave up 4 bases, with 9 bases separating them. The CDR3 length is 10 residues. From germline, CDR1 is WSHSY and CDR2 SAAADI. For the CDR3, the DNA is TGCGCCTTACAGCTATACGAGCAGTACTTC. This encodes CALQLYEQYF.

The chain couples TRBV7-3 to TRBJ2-7; D gene ambiguous. Germline values: CDR1 SGHTA, CDR2 FQGTGA. Trimming shortened V by 5 bases and J by 0 bases, and 8 bases separated the two germline ends. The CDR3 totals 13 residues. The CDR3 is CASSLKNSYEQYF. CDR3 bases: TGTGCCAGCAGCCTAAAGAACTCCTACGAGCAGTACTTC.

This clonotype was observed a few times. V usage is TRBV7-9 and J usage is TRBJ2-2; D not certain. V gave up 3 bases and J gave up 6 bases, with 11 bases separating them. CDR3 length: 14 amino acids. Germline V lookup: CDR1 SEHNR, CDR2 FQNEAQ (reference sequence). CDR3 amino acids: CASSFFGESGELFF. The CDR3 DNA sequence: TGTGCCAGCAGCTTCTTTGGGGAATCCGGGGAGCTGTTTTTT.

This clonotype has just a few counts. The chain has TRBV21-1 and TRBJ2-5. TRBV21-1 is reported as a pseudogene. There are 13 residues in the CDR3. The DNA of the CDR3 is TGTGCCAGCAGCAAATCGATGATGGAGACCCAGTACTTC. As protein: CASSKSMMETQYF.

The chain is built from TRBV28 and TRBJ2-5, with D uncertain. The J call may be mistaken, given a closer DNA end match to TRBJ2-7. This CDR3 is 14 amino acids long. In germline, CDR1 is MDHEN, CDR2 SYDVKM. CDR3 sequence: CASSLLYGFYEQYF. The CDR3 DNA reads as TGTGCCAGCAGTTTACTATACGGATTCTACGAGCAGTACTTC.

CDR3 region: CASRLGLAANTGELFF. The CDR3 coding sequence is TGTGCCAGCAGACTTGGACTAGCAGCGAACACCGGGGAGCTGTTTTTT. This chain joins TRBV11-2 and TRBJ2-2; 8 nucleotides align to TRBD2. Germline V gives CDR1 SGHAT, CDR2 FQNNGV. V shed 6 bases and J 0 bases; nucleotides not matched to a gene: 6. This CDR3 has 16 amino acids.

This clonotype has at least ten counts. The gene calls are TRBV5-1 and TRBJ2-3; 10 bases match TRBD2. This CDR3 spans 17 amino acids. The J segment lost 2 bases and the V segment lost 3 bases, leaving 9 bases of the junction unmatched. Germline CDR1 reads SGHRS; CDR2 reads YFSETQ. The DNA of the CDR3 is TGCGCCAGCAGCTCTAGCTTAGCGGGAGGAGTCACAGATACGCAGTATTTT. Amino acids: CASSSSLAGGVTDTQYF. The full variable domain, its missing parts supplied by reference TRBV5-1 and TRBJ2-3, is KAGVTQTPRYLIKTRGQQVTLSCSPISGHRSVSWYQQTPGQGLQFLFEYFSETQRNKGNFPGRFSGRQFSNSRSEMNVSTLELGDSALYLCASSSSLAGGVTDTQYFGPGTRLTVL.

This clonotype was detected a few times. The gene calls are TRBV5-6 and TRBJ2-7; no definite D call. With 0 bases removed from V and 2 bases from J, the gap between germline ends came to 6 bases. The CDR3 loop spans 13 amino acids. Germline V CDR1 and CDR2: SGHDT, YYEEEE. The CDR3 sequence is CASSLAIPYEQYF. DNA of the CDR3: TGTGCCAGCAGCTTGGCTATACCCTACGAGCAGTACTTC.

The gene calls are TRBV12-3 or TRBV12-4 and TRBJ1-1, with TRBD1 as a possible D gene (5 bases). V was shortened by 8 bases and J by 0 bases, with 16 bases between the two germline ends. This CDR3 is built from 15 residues. CDR3 sequence: CASHDLRVMNTEAFF. The CDR3 DNA sequence: TGTGCCAGCCACGATCTCAGGGTGATGAACACTGAAGCTTTCTTT.